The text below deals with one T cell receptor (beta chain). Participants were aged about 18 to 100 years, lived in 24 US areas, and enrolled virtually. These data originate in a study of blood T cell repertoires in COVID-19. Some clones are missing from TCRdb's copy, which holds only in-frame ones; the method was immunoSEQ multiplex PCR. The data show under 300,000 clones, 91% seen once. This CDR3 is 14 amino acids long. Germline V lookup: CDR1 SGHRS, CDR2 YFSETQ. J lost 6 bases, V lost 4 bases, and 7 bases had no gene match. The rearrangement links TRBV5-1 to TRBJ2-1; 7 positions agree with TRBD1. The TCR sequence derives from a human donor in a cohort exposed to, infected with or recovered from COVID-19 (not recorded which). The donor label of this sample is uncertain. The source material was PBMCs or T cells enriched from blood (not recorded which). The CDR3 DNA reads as TGCGCCAGCAGCAGGGGGCTTTGGGCCAATGAGCAGTTCTTC. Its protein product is CASSRGLWANEQFF.